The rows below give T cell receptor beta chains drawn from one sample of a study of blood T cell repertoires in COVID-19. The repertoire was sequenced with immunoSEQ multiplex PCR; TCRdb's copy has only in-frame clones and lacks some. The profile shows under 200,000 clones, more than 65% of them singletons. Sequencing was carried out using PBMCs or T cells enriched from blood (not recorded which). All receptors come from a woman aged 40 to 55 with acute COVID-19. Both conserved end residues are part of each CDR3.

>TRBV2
CASSADDTLGKTQYF
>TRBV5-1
CASSPQGDLAEAFF
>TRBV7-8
CASSSPRQGWGTDTQYF
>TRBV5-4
CASGRGGTSGRDNEQFF
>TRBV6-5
CASSQTSGRETQYF
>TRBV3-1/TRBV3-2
CASSQDSVGYTF
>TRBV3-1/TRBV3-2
CASSQGGTTQETQYF
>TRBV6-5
CASSYSGPLLYNEQFF
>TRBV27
CASSLGTGNTEAFF
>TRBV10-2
CASRTSRDNEQFF
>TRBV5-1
CASSPPLAGAYNEQFF
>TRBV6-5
CASSWKLASTDTQYF
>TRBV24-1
CATSDFTVSYGYTF
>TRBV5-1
CASSLNGASGRDTYNEQFF
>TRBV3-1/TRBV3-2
CASSQLGTTNSPLHF
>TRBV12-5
CASGLVWLAGLNTGELFF
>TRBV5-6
CASSLLDLRDLNEQFF
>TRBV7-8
CASSLVPYRAYSSGANVLTF
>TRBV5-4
CASRSGTLSSYEQYF
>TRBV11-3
CASSLIGGIAPSGYTF
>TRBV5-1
CASSLAIRPGVRETQYF
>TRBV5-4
CASSRGIGQGGTDTQYF
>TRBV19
CASSPRTSGVAKNIQYF
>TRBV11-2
CASSEGQEQFF
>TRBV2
CASSEGPAEAFF
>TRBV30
CAWSRDNTGELFF
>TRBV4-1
CASSQGQGLAKNIQYF
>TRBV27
CASSILEGNSPLHF
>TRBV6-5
CASSNPPGYGYTF
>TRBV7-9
CASSPSGGRGETQYF
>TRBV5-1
CASSLTGTSGSGEYF
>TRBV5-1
CASSRTGAGNTIYF
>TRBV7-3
CASSTMGQGAHTGELFF
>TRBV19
CASRQTKGAPDTQYF
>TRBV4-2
CASSRAIGGGTGELFF
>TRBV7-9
CASSNTGGVQPQHF
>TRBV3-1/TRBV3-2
CASSLPSGWGNEQFF
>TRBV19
CASSVGLAPTYEQYF
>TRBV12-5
CASGLGLAGGPGEQFF
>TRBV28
CASSLEIGRDPIYGYTF
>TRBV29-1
CSVRQGDYGYTF
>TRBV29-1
CSVAIGASGRSYNEQFF
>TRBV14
CASSQDSEYEQYF
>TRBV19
CASRDDRDSQPQHF
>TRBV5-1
CASQRTGELFF
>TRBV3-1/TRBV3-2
CASSQGTSGSWETQYF
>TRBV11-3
CASSLARAREAFF
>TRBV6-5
CASRNSYEQYF
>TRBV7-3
CASSLGRDYGYTF
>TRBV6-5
CATHTGGAGNTIYF